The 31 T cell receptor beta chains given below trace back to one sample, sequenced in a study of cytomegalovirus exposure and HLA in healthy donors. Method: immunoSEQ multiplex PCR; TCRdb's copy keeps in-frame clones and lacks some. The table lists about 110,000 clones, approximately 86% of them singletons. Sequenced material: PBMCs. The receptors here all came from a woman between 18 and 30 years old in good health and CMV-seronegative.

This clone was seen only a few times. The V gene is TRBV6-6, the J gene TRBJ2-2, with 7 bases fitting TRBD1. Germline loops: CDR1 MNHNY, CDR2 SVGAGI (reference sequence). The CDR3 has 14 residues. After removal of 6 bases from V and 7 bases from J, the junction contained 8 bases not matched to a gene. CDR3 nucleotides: TGTGCCAGCAGCACCGGGACAGATGTCGGGGAGCTGTTTTTT. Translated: CASSTGTDVGELFF.

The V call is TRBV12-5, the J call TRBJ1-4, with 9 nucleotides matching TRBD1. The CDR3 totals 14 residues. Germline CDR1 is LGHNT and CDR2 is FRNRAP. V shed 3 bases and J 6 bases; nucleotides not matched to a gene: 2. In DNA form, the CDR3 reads TGTGCTAGTGGTTTAGGGGACAGGGATGAAAAACTGTTTTTT. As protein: CASGLGDRDEKLFF. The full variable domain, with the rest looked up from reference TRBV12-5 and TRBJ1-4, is DARVTQTPRHKVTEMGQEVTMRCQPILGHNTVFWYRQTMMQGLELLAYFRNRAPLDDSGMPKDRFSAEMPDATLATLKIQPSEPRDSAVYFCASGLGDRDEKLFFGSGTQLSVL.

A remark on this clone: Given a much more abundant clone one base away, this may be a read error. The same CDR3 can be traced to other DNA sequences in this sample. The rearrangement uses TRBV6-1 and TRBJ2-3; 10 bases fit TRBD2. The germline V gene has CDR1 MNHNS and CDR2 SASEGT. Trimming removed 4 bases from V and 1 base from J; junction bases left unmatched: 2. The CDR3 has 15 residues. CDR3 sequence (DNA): TGTGCCAGCAGTGTCCTAGCGGGGGGCACAGATACGCAGTATTTT. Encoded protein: CASSVLAGGTDTQYF.

Here the CDR3 DNA reads TGTGCCAGCAGCTTGGCCCGGGCGGCGGGCTCTGGAAACACCATATATTTT. This encodes CASSLARAAGSGNTIYF. The gene calls are TRBV5-8 and TRBJ1-3; D unresolved. V was pared by 0 bases and J by 0 bases, with 13 bases between. Germline lookup yields CDR1 SGHTS and CDR2 YDEGEE. This CDR3 has 17 residues.

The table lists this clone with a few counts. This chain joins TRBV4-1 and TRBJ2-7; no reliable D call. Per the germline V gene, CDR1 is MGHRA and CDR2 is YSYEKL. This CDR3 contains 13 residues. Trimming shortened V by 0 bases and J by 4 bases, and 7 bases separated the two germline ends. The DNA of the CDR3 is TGCGCCAGCAGCCAAGATGTCGGTTACGAGCAGTACTTC. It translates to CASSQDVGYEQYF.

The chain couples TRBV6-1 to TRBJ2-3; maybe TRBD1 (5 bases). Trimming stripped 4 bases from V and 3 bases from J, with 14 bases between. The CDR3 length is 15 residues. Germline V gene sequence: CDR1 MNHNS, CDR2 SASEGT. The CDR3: CASSAMGQATDTQYF. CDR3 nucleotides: TGTGCCAGCAGTGCTATGGGGCAAGCGACAGATACGCAGTATTTT.

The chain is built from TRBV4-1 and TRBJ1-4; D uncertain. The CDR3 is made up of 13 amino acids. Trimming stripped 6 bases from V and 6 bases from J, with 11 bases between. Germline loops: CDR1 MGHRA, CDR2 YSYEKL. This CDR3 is CASSQQIYEKLFF. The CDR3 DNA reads TGCGCCAGCAGTCAACAAATTTATGAAAAACTGTTTTTT.

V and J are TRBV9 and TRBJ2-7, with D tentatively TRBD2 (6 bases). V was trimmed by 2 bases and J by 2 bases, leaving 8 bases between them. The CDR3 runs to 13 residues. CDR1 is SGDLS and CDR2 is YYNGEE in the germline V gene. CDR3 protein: CASSVRRAYEQYF. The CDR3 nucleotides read TGTGCCAGCAGCGTCCGGAGGGCCTACGAGCAGTACTTC.

CDR3 DNA: TGTGCCAGCAGTGAAATCGGAGGGTGGGAGCAGTACTTC. Amino acids: CASSEIGGWEQYF. The chain has TRBV6-1 and TRBJ2-7; D possibly corresponds to TRBD2 (6 bases). The length of the CDR3 is 13 residues. From germline, CDR1 is MNHNS and CDR2 SASEGT. Trimming took off 2 bases at V and 7 bases at J, with 12 bases between the two ends.

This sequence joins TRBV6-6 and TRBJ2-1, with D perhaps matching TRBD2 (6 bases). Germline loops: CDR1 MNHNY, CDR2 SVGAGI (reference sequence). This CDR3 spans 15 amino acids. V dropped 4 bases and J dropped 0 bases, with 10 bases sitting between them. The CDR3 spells CASSLADPSYNEQFF. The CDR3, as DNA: TGTGCCAGCAGTTTAGCGGATCCCTCCTACAATGAGCAGTTCTTC.

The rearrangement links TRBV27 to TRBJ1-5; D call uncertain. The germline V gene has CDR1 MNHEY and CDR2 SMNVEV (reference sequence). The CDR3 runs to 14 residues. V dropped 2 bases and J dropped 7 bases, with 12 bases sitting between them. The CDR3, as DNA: TGTGCCAGCAGTTTAGCCCAGGCCGCACAGCCCCAGCATTTT. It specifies CASSLAQAAQPQHF.

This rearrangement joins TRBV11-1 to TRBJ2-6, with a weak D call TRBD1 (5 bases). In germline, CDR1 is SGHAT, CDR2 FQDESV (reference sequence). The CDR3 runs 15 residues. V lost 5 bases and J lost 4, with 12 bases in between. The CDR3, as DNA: TGTGCCAGCAGCGTAGGGGCGCCCGGGGCCAACGTCCTGACTTTC. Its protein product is CASSVGAPGANVLTF.

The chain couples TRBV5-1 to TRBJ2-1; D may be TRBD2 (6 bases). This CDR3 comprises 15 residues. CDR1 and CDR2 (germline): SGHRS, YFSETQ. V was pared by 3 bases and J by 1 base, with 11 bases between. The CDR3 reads CASSSGGASYNEQFF. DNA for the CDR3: TGCGCCAGCAGCTCCGGAGGGGCTTCCTACAATGAGCAGTTCTTC.

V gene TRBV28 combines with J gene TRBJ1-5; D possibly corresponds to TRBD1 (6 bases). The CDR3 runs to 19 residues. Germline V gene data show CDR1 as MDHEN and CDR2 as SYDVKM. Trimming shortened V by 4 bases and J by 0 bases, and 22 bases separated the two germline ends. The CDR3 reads CASSSLDSLLEYSNQPQHF. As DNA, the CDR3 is TGTGCCAGCAGTTCCTTGGACAGTTTACTGGAATATAGCAATCAGCCCCAGCATTTT.

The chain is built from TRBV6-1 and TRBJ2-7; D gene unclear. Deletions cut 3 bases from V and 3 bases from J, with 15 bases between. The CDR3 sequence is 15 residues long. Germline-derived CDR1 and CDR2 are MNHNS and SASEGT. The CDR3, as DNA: TGTGCCAGCAGTGAGGCCCCCAGTGTCAGCTACGAGCAGTACTTC. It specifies CASSEAPSVSYEQYF.

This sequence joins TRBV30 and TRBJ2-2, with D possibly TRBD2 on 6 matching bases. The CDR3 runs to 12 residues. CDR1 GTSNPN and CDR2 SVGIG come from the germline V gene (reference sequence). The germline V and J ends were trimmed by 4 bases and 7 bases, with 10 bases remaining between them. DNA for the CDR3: TGTGCCTGGACGGCGGGGAGCGGGGAGCTGTTTTTT. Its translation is CAWTAGSGELFF.

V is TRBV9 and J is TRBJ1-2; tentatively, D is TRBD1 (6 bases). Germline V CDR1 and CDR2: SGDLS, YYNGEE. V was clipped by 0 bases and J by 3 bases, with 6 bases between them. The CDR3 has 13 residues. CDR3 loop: CASSVDRDYGYTF. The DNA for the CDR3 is TGTGCCAGCAGCGTAGACAGGGACTATGGCTACACCTTC.

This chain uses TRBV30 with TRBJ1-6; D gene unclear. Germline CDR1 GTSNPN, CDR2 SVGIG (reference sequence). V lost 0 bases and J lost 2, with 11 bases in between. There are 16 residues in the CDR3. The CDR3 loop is CAWSVSLSTYNSPLHF. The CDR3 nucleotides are TGTGCCTGGAGTGTCTCGTTATCTACCTATAATTCACCCCTCCACTTT.

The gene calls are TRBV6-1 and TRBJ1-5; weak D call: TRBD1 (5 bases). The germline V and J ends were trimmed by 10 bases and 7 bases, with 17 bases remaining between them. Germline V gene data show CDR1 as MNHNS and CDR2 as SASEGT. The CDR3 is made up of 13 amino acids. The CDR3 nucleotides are TGTGCCACCAGAGTGGGGCTCGTCCAGCCCCAGCATTTT. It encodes CATRVGLVQPQHF.

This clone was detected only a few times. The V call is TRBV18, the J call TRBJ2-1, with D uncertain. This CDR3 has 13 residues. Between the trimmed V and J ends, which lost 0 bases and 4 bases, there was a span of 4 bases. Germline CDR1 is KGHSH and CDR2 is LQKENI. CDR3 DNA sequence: TGTGCCAGCTCACCACCAGCGTACAATGAGCAGTTCTTC. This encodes CASSPPAYNEQFF.

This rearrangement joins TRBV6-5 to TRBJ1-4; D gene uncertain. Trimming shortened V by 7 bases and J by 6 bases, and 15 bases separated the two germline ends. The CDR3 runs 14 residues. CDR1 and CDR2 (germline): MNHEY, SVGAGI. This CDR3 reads CASTDPGMDEKLFF. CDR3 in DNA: TGTGCCAGCACCGACCCGGGGATGGATGAAAAACTGTTTTTT.

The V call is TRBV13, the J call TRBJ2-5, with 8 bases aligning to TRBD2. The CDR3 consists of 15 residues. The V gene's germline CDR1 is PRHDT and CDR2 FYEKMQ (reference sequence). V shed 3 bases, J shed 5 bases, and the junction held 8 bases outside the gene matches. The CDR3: CASSFAGTRGETQYF. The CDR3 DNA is TGTGCCAGCAGCTTCGCCGGGACTAGGGGTGAGACCCAGTACTTC.

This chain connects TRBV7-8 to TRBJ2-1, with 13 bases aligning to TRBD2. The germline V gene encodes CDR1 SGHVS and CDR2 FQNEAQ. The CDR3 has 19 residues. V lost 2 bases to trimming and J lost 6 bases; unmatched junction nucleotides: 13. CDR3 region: CASSLRRPPTSGGANEQFF. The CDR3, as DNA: TGTGCCAGCAGCTTACGCCGACCTCCCACTAGCGGGGGGGCCAATGAGCAGTTCTTC.

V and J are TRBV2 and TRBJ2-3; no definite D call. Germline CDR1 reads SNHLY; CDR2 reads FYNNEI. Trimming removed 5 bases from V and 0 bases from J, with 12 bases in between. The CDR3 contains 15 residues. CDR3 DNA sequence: TGTGCCAGCAGTTCACAAGCTAGAAGCACAGATACGCAGTATTTT. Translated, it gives CASSSQARSTDTQYF.

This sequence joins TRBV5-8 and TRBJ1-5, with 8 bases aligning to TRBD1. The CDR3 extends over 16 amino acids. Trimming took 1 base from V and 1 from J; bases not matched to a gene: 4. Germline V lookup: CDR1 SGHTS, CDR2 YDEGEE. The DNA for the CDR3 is TGTGCCAGCAGCTTGATGACAGGGGTGAGCAATCAGCCCCAGCATTTT. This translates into CASSLMTGVSNQPQHF.

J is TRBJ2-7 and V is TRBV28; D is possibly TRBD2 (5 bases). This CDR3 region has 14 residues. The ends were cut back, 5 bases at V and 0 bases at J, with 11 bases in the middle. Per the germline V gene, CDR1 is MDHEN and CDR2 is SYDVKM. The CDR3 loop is CASSRLGSSYEQYF. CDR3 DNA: TGTGCCAGCAGTCGTTTAGGGAGCTCCTACGAGCAGTACTTC.

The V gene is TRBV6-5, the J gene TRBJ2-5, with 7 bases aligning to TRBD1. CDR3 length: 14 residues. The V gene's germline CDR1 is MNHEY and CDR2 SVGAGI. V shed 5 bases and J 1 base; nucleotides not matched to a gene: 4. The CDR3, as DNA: TGTGCCAGCAGTCCGGGACAGTTCCAAGAGACCCAGTACTTC. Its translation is CASSPGQFQETQYF.

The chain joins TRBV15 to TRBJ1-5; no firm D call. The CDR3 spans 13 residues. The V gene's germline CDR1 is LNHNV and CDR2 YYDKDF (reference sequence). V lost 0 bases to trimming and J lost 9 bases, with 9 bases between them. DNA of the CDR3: TGTGCCACCAGCAGAGATCCGGGGATGCCCCAGCATTTT. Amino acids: CATSRDPGMPQHF.

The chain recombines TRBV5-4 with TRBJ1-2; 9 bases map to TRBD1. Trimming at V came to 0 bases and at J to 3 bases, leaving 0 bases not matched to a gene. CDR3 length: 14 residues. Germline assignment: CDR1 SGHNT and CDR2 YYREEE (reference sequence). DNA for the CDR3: TGTGCCAGCAGCTTGGGGGACAGGGACTATGGCTACACCTTC. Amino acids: CASSLGDRDYGYTF.

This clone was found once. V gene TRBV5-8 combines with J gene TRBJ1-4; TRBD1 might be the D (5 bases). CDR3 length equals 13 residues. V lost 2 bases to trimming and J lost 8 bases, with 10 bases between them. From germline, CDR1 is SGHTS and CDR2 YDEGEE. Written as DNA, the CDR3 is TGTGCCAGCAGCTTCAGGGTAGGGGAAAAACTGTTTTTT. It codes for CASSFRVGEKLFF.

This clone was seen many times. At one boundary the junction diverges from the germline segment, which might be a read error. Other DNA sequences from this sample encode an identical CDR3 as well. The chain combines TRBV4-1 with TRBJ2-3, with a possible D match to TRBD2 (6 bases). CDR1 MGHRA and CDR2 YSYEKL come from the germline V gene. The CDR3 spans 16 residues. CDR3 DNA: TGTGCCAGCAGCCAAGATCCACTAGCTTTGGGAGATACGCAGTATTTT. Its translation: CASSQDPLALGDTQYF.